This TCR beta chain was captured by sequencing in a study of blood T cell repertoires in COVID-19. Whole-study context: Specimens from acute and convalescent COVID-19 originated in the United States, Italy and Spain. T cells, B-cell-depleted T cells, or PBMCs supplied cDNA or gDNA.

A single count supports this clone. Deletions cut 2 bases from V and 5 bases from J, with 8 bases between. Germline V gene data show CDR1 as SGHRS and CDR2 as YFSETQ. This CDR3 is 13 amino acids long. Authors' data handling: Researchers report that nucleated cell counts were estimated from reference gene primer amplification. Libraries were prepared by immunoSEQ multiplex PCR; TCRdb keeps only in-frame clonotypes and omits some of them. V and J calls and clone size are those listed in that table; D and trimming were worked out from the DNA. Altogether about 300,000 clones are present, roughly 91% being singletons, with the ten largest covering about 4.2%.

This sequence joins TRBV5-1 and TRBJ2-1, with a possible D match to TRBD1 (6 bases). The sequenced sample was peripheral blood. The receptor comes from a man between 40 and 49 years old with acute or convalescent COVID-19. CDR3 protein: CASSFGQNNEQFF. The CDR3 nucleotides are TGCGCCAGCAGCTTTGGACAGAACAATGAGCAGTTCTTC.